These T cell receptor beta chains were read from a single sample in a study of cytomegalovirus exposure and HLA in healthy donors. The repertoire was sequenced with immunoSEQ multiplex PCR; TCRdb's copy has only in-frame clones and lacks some. Altogether more than 100,000 clones are present, approximately 80% being singletons, with the ten largest covering 0.24%. The sample comprised PBMCs. These receptors all come from a man aged 50-59 years in good health and CMV-seronegative. CDR3s include the opening cysteine and the closing phenylalanine or tryptophan. The D gene is left open where the match is weak. Part of the rows lack a size; the others show once, few, many or a class for expanded clones.

j_call,v_call,d_call,clone_size,cdr3_aa,cdr3_nt
TRBJ2-4,TRBV29-1,TRBD1,-,CSVQQGAAKNIQYF,TGCAGCGTTCAACAGGGGGCTGCCAAAAACATTCAGTACTTC
TRBJ2-7,TRBV15,TRBD1,-,CATRKNAGGHYEQYF,TGTGCCACTAGAAAAAATGCAGGGGGCCACTACGAGCAGTACTTC
TRBJ2-7,TRBV7-2,TRBD2,-,CASSLLLAGAYEQYF,TGTGCCAGCAGCTTATTACTAGCGGGAGCCTACGAGCAGTACTTC
TRBJ2-7,TRBV29-1,TRBD2,-,CSVVLAEGTYEQYF,TGCAGCGTTGTTCTAGCGGAGGGGACCTACGAGCAGTACTTC
TRBJ2-6,TRBV2,-,-,CASTSSGANVLTF,TGTGCCAGCACCAGCTCTGGGGCCAACGTCCTGACTTTC
TRBJ2-7,TRBV10-3,-,once,CAISDGGTESSYEQYF,TGTGCCATCAGTGACGGGGGAACAGAGTCCTCGTACGAGCAGTACTTC
TRBJ1-2,TRBV5-1,-,-,CASSLVPPPRGGYTF,TGCGCCAGCAGCTTGGTTCCTCCACCCCGAGGGGGCTACACCTTC
TRBJ2-3,TRBV29-1,TRBD2,-,CSVEDPSGGPTDTQYF,TGCAGCGTTGAAGATCCTAGCGGGGGACCCACAGATACGCAGTATTTT
TRBJ1-2,TRBV18,TRBD1,-,CASSRGQAADGYTF,TGTGCCAGCTCACGCGGACAGGCCGCAGATGGCTACACCTTC
TRBJ2-3,TRBV7-9,TRBD1,once,CASSIDRDRRFARDTQYF,TGTGCCAGCAGCATAGACCGGGACAGGAGATTCGCTAGGGATACGCAGTATTTT
TRBJ2-7,TRBV6-5,-,-,CASSPQSHYEQYF,TGTGCCAGCAGCCCTCAATCCCACTACGAGCAGTACTTC
TRBJ1-4,TRBV9,TRBD1,-,CASSGDSTNEKLFF,TGTGCCAGCAGCGGGGACAGTACTAATGAAAAACTGTTTTTT
TRBJ2-2,TRBV9,-,-,CASSVTSTGELFF,TGTGCCAGCAGCGTAACCAGCACCGGGGAGCTGTTTTTT
TRBJ1-3,TRBV2,TRBD1,-,CASSATTGGTGNTIYF,TGTGCCAGCAGTGCAACTACAGGGGGCACTGGAAACACCATATATTTT
TRBJ2-4,TRBV7-2,TRBD2,few,CASSFYSGGNIQYF,TGTGCCAGCAGCTTCTACAGCGGGGGGAACATTCAGTACTTC
TRBJ2-7,TRBV5-4,-,-,CASSSAESPYEQYF,TGTGCCAGCAGCTCGGCGGAGTCCCCCTACGAGCAGTACTTC
TRBJ2-1,TRBV7-9,-,-,CASSLRGTAVTEQFF,TGTGCCAGCAGCTTAAGAGGGACTGCCGTTACTGAGCAGTTCTTC
TRBJ1-5,TRBV28,-,-,CASSLPQGNLQPQHF,TGTGCCAGCAGTTTACCACAGGGAAATTTACAGCCCCAGCATTTT
TRBJ2-4,TRBV15,-,-,CATSSTRVSFKNIQYF,TGTGCCACCAGCAGCACCCGAGTCTCTTTCAAAAACATTCAGTACTTC
TRBJ1-2,TRBV5-4,TRBD1,-,CASSLGQGAITNYGYTF,TGTGCCAGCAGCTTGGGACAGGGGGCCATAACGAACTATGGCTACACCTTC